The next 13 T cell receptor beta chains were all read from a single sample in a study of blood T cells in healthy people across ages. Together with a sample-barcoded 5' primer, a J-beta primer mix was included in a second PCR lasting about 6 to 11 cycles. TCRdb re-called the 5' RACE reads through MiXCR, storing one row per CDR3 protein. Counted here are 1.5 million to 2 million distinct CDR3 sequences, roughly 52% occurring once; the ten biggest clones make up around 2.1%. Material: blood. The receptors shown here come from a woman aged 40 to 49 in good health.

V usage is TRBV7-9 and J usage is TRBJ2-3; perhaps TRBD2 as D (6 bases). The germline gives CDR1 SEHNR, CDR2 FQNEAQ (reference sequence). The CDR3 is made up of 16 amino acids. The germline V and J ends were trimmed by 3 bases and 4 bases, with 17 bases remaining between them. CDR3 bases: TGTGCCAGCAGCTTTGGCGGGGTAATGATCGCAGATACGCAGTATTTT. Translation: CASSFGGVMIADTQYF.

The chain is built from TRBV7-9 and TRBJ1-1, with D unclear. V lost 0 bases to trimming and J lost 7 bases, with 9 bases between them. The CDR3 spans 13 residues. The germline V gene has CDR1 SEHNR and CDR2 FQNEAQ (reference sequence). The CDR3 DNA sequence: TGTGCCAGCAGCTTAGCGGTCGTGAATGAAGCTTTCTTT. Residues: CASSLAVVNEAFF.

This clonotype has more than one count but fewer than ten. The CDR3 region is CASSAQTGYNEQFF. In DNA form, the CDR3 reads TGTGCCAGCAGCGCCCAGACTGGGTACAATGAGCAGTTCTTC. This chain uses TRBV11-2 with TRBJ2-1; D is unclear. Per the germline V gene, CDR1 is SGHAT and CDR2 is FQNNGV. CDR3 length: 14 residues. V was clipped by 5 bases and J by 4 bases, with 12 bases between them. Full variable domain (rest looked up from reference TRBV11-2 and TRBJ2-1): EAGVAQSPRYKIIEKRQSVAFWCNPISGHATLYWYQQILGQGPKLLIQFQNNGVVDDSQLPKDRFSAERLKGVDSTLKIQPAKLEDSAVYLCASSAQTGYNEQFFGPGTRLTVL.

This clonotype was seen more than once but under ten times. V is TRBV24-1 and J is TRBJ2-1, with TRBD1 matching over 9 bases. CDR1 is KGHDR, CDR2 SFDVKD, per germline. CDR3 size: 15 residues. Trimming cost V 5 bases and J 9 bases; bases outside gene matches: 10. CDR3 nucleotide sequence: TGTGCCACCAGTGCCCCCGGACAGGGGAGGGGTGAGCAGTTCTTC. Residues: CATSAPGQGRGEQFF.

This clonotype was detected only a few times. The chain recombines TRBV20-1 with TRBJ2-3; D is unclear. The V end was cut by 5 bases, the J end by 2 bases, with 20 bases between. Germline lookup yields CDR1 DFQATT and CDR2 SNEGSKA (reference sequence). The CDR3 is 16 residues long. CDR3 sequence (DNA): TGCAGTGCTCAGCCAACCGAGACGGGTTTCACAGATACGCAGTATTTT. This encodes CSAQPTETGFTDTQYF.

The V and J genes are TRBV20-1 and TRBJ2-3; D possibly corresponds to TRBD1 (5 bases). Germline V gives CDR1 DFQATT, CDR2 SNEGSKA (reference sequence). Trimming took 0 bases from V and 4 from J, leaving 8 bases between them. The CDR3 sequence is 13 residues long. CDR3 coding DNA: TGCAGTGCTAGAGAAGGGGCTGCAGATACGCAGTATTTT. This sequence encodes CSAREGAADTQYF.

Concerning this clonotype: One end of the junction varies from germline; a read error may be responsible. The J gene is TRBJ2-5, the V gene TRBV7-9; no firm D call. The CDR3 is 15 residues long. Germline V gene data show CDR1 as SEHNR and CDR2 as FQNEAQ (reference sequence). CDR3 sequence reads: CASSLPERVQVTQYF. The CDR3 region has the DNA TGTGCCAGCAGCCTACCAGAACGGGTACAAGTGACCCAGTACTTC.

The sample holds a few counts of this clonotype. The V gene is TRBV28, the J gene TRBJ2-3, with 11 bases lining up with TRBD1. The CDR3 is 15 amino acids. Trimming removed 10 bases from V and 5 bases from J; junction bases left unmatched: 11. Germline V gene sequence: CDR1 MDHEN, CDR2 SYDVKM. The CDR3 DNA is TGTGCCACCCAAGGGACAGGGGGGGATAAAGATACGCAGTATTTT. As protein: CATQGTGGDKDTQYF.

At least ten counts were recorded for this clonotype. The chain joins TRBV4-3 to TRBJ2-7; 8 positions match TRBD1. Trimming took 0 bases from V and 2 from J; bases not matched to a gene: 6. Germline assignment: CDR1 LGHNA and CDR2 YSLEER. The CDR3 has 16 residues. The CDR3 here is CASSQEVPGQAYEQYF. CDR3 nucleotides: TGCGCCAGCAGCCAAGAAGTTCCGGGACAGGCCTACGAGCAGTACTTC.

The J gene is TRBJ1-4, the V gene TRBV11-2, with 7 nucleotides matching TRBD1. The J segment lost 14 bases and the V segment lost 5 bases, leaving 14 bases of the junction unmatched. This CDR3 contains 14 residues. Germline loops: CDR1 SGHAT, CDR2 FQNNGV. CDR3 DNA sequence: TGTGCCAGCAGCCATGACAGGGCCGCCCCGCAGCTGTTTTTT. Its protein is CASSHDRAAPQLFF.

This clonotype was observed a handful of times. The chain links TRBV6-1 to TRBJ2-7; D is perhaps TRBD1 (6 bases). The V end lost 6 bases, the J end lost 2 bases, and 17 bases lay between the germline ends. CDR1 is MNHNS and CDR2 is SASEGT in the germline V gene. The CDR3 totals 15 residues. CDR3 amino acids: CASSGRDRPTYEQYF. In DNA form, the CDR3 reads TGTGCCAGCAGCGGTCGAGACAGGCCCACCTACGAGCAGTACTTC.

The CDR3 sequence: CASTESLPSGGYNEQFF. The CDR3, as DNA: TGTGCCAGCACCGAAAGTCTCCCCAGCGGGGGGTACAATGAGCAGTTCTTC. The chain employs TRBV2 and TRBJ2-1; 9 nucleotides agree with TRBD2. Losses at the gene ends were 7 bases for V and 4 bases for J; bases not matched to a gene: 14. This CDR3 region has 17 residues. Germline CDR1 and CDR2: SNHLY and FYNNEI.

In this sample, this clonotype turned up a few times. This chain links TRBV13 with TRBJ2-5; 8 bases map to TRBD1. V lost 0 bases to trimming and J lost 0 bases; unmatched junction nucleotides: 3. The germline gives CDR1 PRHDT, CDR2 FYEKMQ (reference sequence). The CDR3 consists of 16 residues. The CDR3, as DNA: TGTGCCAGCAGCTTAGGGACAGGGGCCCACCAAGAGACCCAGTACTTC. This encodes CASSLGTGAHQETQYF. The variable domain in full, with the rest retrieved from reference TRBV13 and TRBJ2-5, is AAGVIQSPRHLIKEKRETATLKCYPIPRHDTVYWYQQGPGQDPQFLISFYEKMQSDKGSIPDRFSAQQFSDYHSELNMSSLELGDSALYFCASSLGTGAHQETQYFGPGTRLLVL.